This note documents a single T cell receptor (beta chain) sequence. Its cognate antigen is unknown. Assay used: immunoSEQ multiplex PCR; TCRdb lists only in-frame clones, some missing. The sample has 150,000 or so clones, approximately 90% seen once; the top ten hold about 7%. This sample is drawn from a study of T cell responses to AZD1222 COVID-19 vaccine. This CDR3 spans 16 amino acids. Germline V gene data show CDR1 as KGHSH and CDR2 as LQKENI. V was pared by 1 base and J by 5 bases, with 17 bases between. Study-wide results and limits: Donors were largely white British and mainly female; clonal diversity was possibly underestimated. The span of vaccine-associated CD4 TCRs extended across spike, with dominance at 160-218 and 743-854.

The source of this sequence is an adult in good health. The rearrangement joins TRBV18 to TRBJ1-1; TRBD1 might be the D (6 bases). Material: peripheral blood, obtained on day 0 of AZD1222 vaccination. CDR3 bases: TGTGCCAGCTCACCACAGGAACCAGGGGACGGGACTGAAGCTTTCTTT. Its protein product is CASSPQEPGDGTEAFF.